The table lists the clone carrying this T cell receptor (beta chain) with a few counts. The antigen is unknown. The same CDR3 arises from other DNA sequences in this sample as well. These data are taken from a study of graft-versus-host responses after intestinal transplantation. Study-level background: After anti-thymocyte globulin induction, recipients took tacrolimus and steroids for approximately 3 years.

CDR3 length: 14 amino acids. CDR1 and CDR2 (germline): MDHEN, SYDVKM. The V segment lost 3 bases and the J segment 6 bases; nucleotides outside the gene matches: 4. The assay was immunoSEQ multiplex PCR, and TCRdb's table has in-frame clones only and misses some. This repertoire shows just under 65,000 clones, 85% to 95% found once; its top ten account for about 1.7%. Study-wide points: After transplant, early declines in HvG clones were associated with peak levels of circulating GvH clones.

Material: unstimulated CD8+ T cells sorted from spleen or lymph node cells, obtained before transplant. The chain carries TRBV28 and TRBJ2-1; 8 positions match TRBD2. The sequence came from a human donor who was the organ donor for an intestinal transplant. In DNA form, the CDR3 reads TGTGCCAGCAGTTTCGGGGGGGCAGGCAATGAGCAGTTCTTC. Amino acid sequence: CASSFGGAGNEQFF.